These T cell receptor beta chains were read from a single sample in a study of blood T cell repertoires in COVID-19. Measured with immunoSEQ multiplex PCR; TCRdb has only the in-frame clones, and not every one. The sample has around 220,000 clones, 82% seen once. The sequencing sample was made of peripheral blood. All receptors derive from a woman older than 75 with active or convalescent COVID-19. CDR3s include the opening cysteine and the closing phenylalanine or tryptophan. A D gene is named only where the DNA matches it firmly. Expanded clones are given a class, and other clones once, few, many or no size at all.

D gene	V gene	J gene	clone size	CDR3 DNA	CDR3 protein
TRBD1	TRBV29-1	TRBJ2-1	-	TGCAGCGTTTCCGGACAGGGGGTCCGTGAGCAGTTCTTC	CSVSGQGVREQFF
-	TRBV20-1	TRBJ2-5	-	TGCAGTGCTAGTGTCGCCCCGACAGCTCAAGAGACCCAGTACTTC	CSASVAPTAQETQYF
-	TRBV19	TRBJ2-1	few	TGTGCCACCATGGGGAGCGCACCATACAATGAGCAGTTCTTC	CATMGSAPYNEQFF
TRBD1	TRBV5-1	TRBJ2-5	-	TGCGCCAGCAGCTTGGAGGGGGCAAGTCAAGAGACCCAGTACTTC	CASSLEGASQETQYF
TRBD2	TRBV7-2	TRBJ2-1	-	TGTGCCAGCAGCTTAGGGACTAGTAGCTCCTACAATGAGCAGTTCTTC	CASSLGTSSSYNEQFF
-	TRBV28	TRBJ1-2	-	TGTGCCAGCAGTTTAAACACAGGGACTGGCTACACCTTC	CASSLNTGTGYTF
-	TRBV18	TRBJ1-6	few	TGTGCCAGCTCACCGGGGGAACAGGGCAGAAGTTCACCCCTCCACTTT	CASSPGEQGRSSPLHF
-	TRBV30	TRBJ1-5	-	TGTGCCTGGAGTGTACGGGGTACCAATCAGCCCCAGCATTTT	CAWSVRGTNQPQHF
TRBD2	TRBV28	TRBJ2-3	few	TGTGCCAGCAGTTCCCAGCGGGAGAGACCCACAGATACGCAGTATTTT	CASSSQRERPTDTQYF
TRBD1	TRBV7-2	TRBJ2-7	few	TGTGCCAGCAGTCCATGGACAGGGTTCAACGAGCAGTACTTC	CASSPWTGFNEQYF
-	TRBV30	TRBJ2-2	-	TGTGCCTGGATGCTATGGACCGGGGAGCTGTTTTTT	CAWMLWTGELFF
-	TRBV11-3	TRBJ2-2	-	TGTGCCAGCAGCTTAGATCCGGGCACCGGGGAGCTGTTTTTT	CASSLDPGTGELFF
-	TRBV12-3/TRBV12-4	TRBJ1-5	-	-	CASSFGYGTEGHF
-	TRBV13	TRBJ2-3	-	TGTGCCAGCAGCCCAGCCGGGTCCACAGATACGCAGTATTTT	CASSPAGSTDTQYF
-	TRBV30	TRBJ1-6	-	TGTGCCTGGACCAGTGGCCCGGGAAATTCACCCCTCCACTTT	CAWTSGPGNSPLHF
-	TRBV7-9	TRBJ2-7	-	TGTGCCAGCAGCGCCCCCGGTTGGGGCAGTACACTCTACGAGCAGTACTTC	CASSAPGWGSTLYEQYF
-	TRBV2	TRBJ2-7	-	TGTGCCAGCAGTGAAACCGGGACAACGTCCTACGAGCAGTACTTC	CASSETGTTSYEQYF
-	TRBV28	TRBJ2-7	-	TGTGCCAGTAAAGACAGCCCCCAAACCTACGAGCAGTACTTC	CASKDSPQTYEQYF
-	TRBV11-3	TRBJ2-5	-	TGTGCCAGCAGTTCATCGACAGGTCCCTTCCAAGAGACCCAGTACTTC	CASSSSTGPFQETQYF
-	TRBV28	TRBJ2-3	-	TGTGCCAGCAGTCCCGGGACTTCAGATACGCAGTATTTT	CASSPGTSDTQYF
-	TRBV5-1	TRBJ2-2	few	TGCGCCAGCAGCCCCGTCTTGCTCGGGAACACCGGGGAGCTGTTTTTT	CASSPVLLGNTGELFF
-	TRBV19	TRBJ1-4	-	TGTGCCAGTAGTATTGCGGAAAAACTGTTTTTT	CASSIAEKLFF
TRBD1	TRBV10-1	TRBJ1-1	-	TGCGCCAGCAGTGAAACAGGGGAAGGATACACTGAAGCTTTCTTT	CASSETGEGYTEAFF
-	TRBV5-1	TRBJ2-5	-	TGCGCCAGCAGGGCACAAGAGACCCAGTACTTC	CASRAQETQYF
TRBD2	TRBV19	TRBJ2-7	-	TGTGCCAGTCGGAGTAGCGGGGCTGGCTCCTACGAGCAGTACTTC	CASRSSGAGSYEQYF